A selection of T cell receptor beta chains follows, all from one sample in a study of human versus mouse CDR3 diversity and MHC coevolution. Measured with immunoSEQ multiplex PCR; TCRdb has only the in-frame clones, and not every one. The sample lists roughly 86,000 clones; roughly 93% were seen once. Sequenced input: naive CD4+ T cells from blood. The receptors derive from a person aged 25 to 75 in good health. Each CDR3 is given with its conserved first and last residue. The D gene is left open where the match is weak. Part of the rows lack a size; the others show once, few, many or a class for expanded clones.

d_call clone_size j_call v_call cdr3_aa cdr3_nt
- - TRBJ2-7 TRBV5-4 CASSLKLDYEQYF TGTGCCAGCAGCTTAAAACTAGACTACGAGCAGTACTTC
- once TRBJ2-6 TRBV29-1 CSVEAVSGANVLTF TGCAGCGTTGAAGCTGTTTCTGGGGCCAACGTCCTGACTTTC
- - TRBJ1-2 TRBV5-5 CASSLGTALKVGGYTF TGTGCCAGCAGCTTGGGGACAGCACTCAAGGTCGGGGGCTACACCTTC
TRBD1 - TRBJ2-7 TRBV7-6 CATSGQGLSYEQYF TGTGCCACTTCGGGACAGGGGTTATCCTACGAGCAGTACTTC
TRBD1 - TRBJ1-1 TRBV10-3 CAISESRGQGAFF TGTGCCATCAGTGAGTCTAGGGGACAGGGAGCTTTCTTT
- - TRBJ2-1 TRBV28 CASREPFRNEQFF TGTGCCAGCAGAGAGCCCTTTCGGAATGAGCAGTTCTTC
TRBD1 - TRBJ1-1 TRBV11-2 CASRKDRITEAFF TGTGCCAGCAGGAAGGACAGGATCACTGAAGCTTTCTTT
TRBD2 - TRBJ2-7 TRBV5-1 CASSFVAGTLYEQYF TGCGCCAGCAGCTTCGTAGCGGGAACCCTCTACGAGCAGTACTTC
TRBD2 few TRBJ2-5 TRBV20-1 CSARGGETQYF TGCAGTGCTAGGGGGGGGGAGACCCAGTACTTC
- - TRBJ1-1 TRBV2 CASSEGSWGPEAFF TGTGCCAGCAGTGAAGGGTCGTGGGGGCCTGAAGCTTTCTTT